This TCR beta chain derives from a study of blood T cells in healthy people across ages (dated by TCRdb to the mid-2010s). Context from the whole study: In model experiments, template switching captured about one uniquely barcoded TCR beta cDNA molecule for every two T cells. Using deep sequencing normalized with unique cDNA molecular identifiers, the study measured how TCR beta repertoire diversity changes with age. Donors were grouped into four age groups: young (average roughly 17 years), middle-aged (roughly 37), aged (about 60) and long-lived (about 82). To avoid experimental bias, donors of different ages were randomly spread across the sequencing lanes. Two additional independent replicas of 1 million unique cDNA reads from the same blood draw were analyzed for two donors (one aged 18 to 30 and one aged 80 or older). Results and caveats for the whole study, not just this receptor: The long-lived group showed more naive CD4+ T cells, fewer expanded clones and increased TCR diversity than the aged group, suggesting age selection. Donor CMV infection status was unknown, potentially confounding age-related changes in expanded clonotypes. Observed TCR beta diversity correlated strongly with the percentage of naive T cells measured by flow cytometry. Total diversity estimates from one million sequenced T cells were considered lower bounds and underestimates. As age increased, observed TCR beta diversity per million T cells dropped in a roughly linear way, and a significant reduction was already evident by age about 40. Bulk unsorted PBMC profiling prevented conclusive comparison of naive and antigen-experienced compartments.

The roughly 39 donors, aged roughly 6 to 95 years, were systemically healthy Caucasian individuals from Russia. Each donor gave around 9.8 milliliters of peripheral blood, collected into EDTA-treated Vacutainer tubes. Ficoll-Paque density-gradient centrifugation was used to isolate PBMCs, with at least 6.5 million obtained per sample. Trizol reagent was used to extract total RNA from the PBMCs, yielding at least 5.5 micrograms per sample. For every donor, flow cytometry on a PBMC aliquot measured the percentage of naive CD45RAhigh/CD27high T cells. From the germline V gene, CDR1 is MDHEN and CDR2 is SYDVKM. The germline V and J ends show losses of 6 bases and 7 bases respectively, and no gene match explains 12 bases of the junction. The CDR3 covers 14 residues, taking in both the cysteine and the phenylalanine. The only DNA kept is the CDR3, 42 bases in frame from the first base. Concerning this clonotype itself: The specificity of this receptor is unknown. No clone much larger than this one lies a single base away; base qualities are absent.

Preparation of the library involved 5' RACE. The data were produced on an Illumina HiSeq 2500. A second PCR of about 7 to 12 cycles was run with a J-beta primer mix and a sample-barcoded 5' primer. A template-switch 5' adaptor carrying 12 random nucleotides introduced a unique molecular identifier onto each TCR beta cDNA molecule. Each sample yielded at least 3 million CDR3-containing paired-end reads. All of the RNA was converted into first-strand cDNA using the Mint cDNA synthesis kit, with a TRBC-specific oligonucleotide serving as the primer. Following uracil-DNA glycosylase treatment, all cDNA underwent a first 18-cycle PCR with the universal primers M1SS and BC2_uni_R. Turning to the authors' computational methods: For normalization, 1 million high-quality reads, each with a distinct molecular identifier, were randomly selected from each sample. Instead of being binned into consensus sequences, reads that shared molecular identifiers were thrown out. MiTCR, run with a Q25 quality threshold and the strictest error-elimination algorithm, handled CDR3 identification, clonotype clustering and error correction. A nonparametric unseen species model with Euler transformation was used to estimate lower-bound total TCR beta diversity. Using fastp trimming at Q25 and MiXCR clonotype assembly, TCRdb reanalyzed the public sequencing data and kept in-frame beta chains. For every CDR3 protein sequence, its rows merge into one entry that carries the most common genes and DNA. TCRdb's processing, not the authors', yielded these V and J calls. The sample contains around 850,000 distinct CDR3 sequences, 36% of them found a single time. 10% to 15% of the sample is in the top ten clones.

Input material: blood. This receptor chain uses TRBV28 and TRBJ2-7, with 7 central nucleotides matching TRBD2. The TCR originated in a man in his late teens or twenties in good health. The bases read TGTGCCAGCAGCTCCAATTCGGGGACTATGGAGCAGTACTTC. Translated, it gives CASSSNSGTMEQYF.